Listed here are 13 T cell receptor beta chains from one sample, sequenced in a study of blood T cells in healthy people across ages. For the second PCR, which ran for 7 to 11 cycles, a sample-barcoded 5' primer and a J-beta primer mix were used. Via MiXCR, TCRdb re-called the 5' RACE reads, giving one row per CDR3 protein. The data contain 1.5 million to 2 million distinct CDR3 sequences, approximately 30% of them singletons. Sequenced material: blood. These receptors were collected from a woman in her thirties in good health.

This clonotype was picked up many times. CDR3 residues: CASSQVGLAGESNTQYF. Here the CDR3 DNA reads TGCGCCAGCAGCCAAGTAGGTCTAGCGGGAGAATCGAATACGCAGTATTTT. The chain has TRBV4-1 and TRBJ2-3; TRBD2 agrees at 10 bases. Germline-derived CDR1 and CDR2 are MGHRA and YSYEKL. V lost 1 base to trimming and J lost 7 bases; unmatched junction nucleotides: 11. This CDR3 has 17 residues.

This clonotype was picked up a small number of times. This chain connects TRBV5-6 to TRBJ2-1, with 9 bases fitting TRBD1. The CDR3 consists of 15 residues. After removal of 0 bases from V and 6 bases from J, the junction contained 4 bases not matched to a gene. Germline V gene sequence: CDR1 SGHDT, CDR2 YYEEEE. CDR3 nucleotides: TGTGCCAGCAGCTTGGTACGGGACAGGGTCAATGAGCAGTTCTTC. Protein sequence: CASSLVRDRVNEQFF.

This clonotype was counted only a few times. This chain uses TRBV9 with TRBJ2-3; TRBD2 matches at 7 bases. This CDR3 has 14 residues. Germline lookup yields CDR1 SGDLS and CDR2 YYNGEE. Trimming cost V 4 bases and J 4 bases; bases outside gene matches: 6. The DNA of the CDR3 is TGTGCCAGCAGCTTCAGCGGGGTAGCAGATACGCAGTATTTT. It yields the protein CASSFSGVADTQYF.

This clonotype has a count of ten or more. Its ends do not fully match the called genes, so a read error is possible. The chain couples TRBV5-1 to TRBJ2-3; possibly TRBD2 for D (7 bases). Germline lookup yields CDR1 SGHRS and CDR2 YFSETQ. This CDR3 has 15 amino acids. The CDR3 sequence is CASSLDGGRTDTQYF. The CDR3 DNA sequence: TGTGCCAGCAGCTTAGACGGGGGGCGCACAGATACGCAGTATTTT.

This clonotype has just a few counts. The rearrangement joins TRBV7-9 to TRBJ2-4; D may be TRBD1 or TRBD2 (7 bases each). This CDR3 has 14 amino acids. Between the trimmed V and J ends, which lost 4 bases and 13 bases, there was a span of 20 bases. CDR1 and CDR2 (germline): SEHNR, FQNEAQ (reference sequence). CDR3 loop: CASSSRPAGGEQYF. The CDR3 bases are TGTGCCAGCAGCTCACGCCCCGCAGGGGGGGAGCAGTACTTC. Full variable domain (remainder filled in from reference TRBV7-9 and TRBJ2-4): DTGVSQNPRHKITKRGQNVTFRCDPISEHNRLYWYRQTLGQGPEFLTYFQNEAQLEKSRLLSDRFSAERPKGSFSTLEIQRTEQGDSAMYLCASSSRPAGGEQYFGAGTRLSVL.

This chain uses TRBV5-1 with TRBJ2-2; D may be TRBD1 or TRBD2 (6 bases each). The CDR3 totals 16 residues. Germline V gives CDR1 SGHRS, CDR2 YFSETQ. Trimming left V 4 bases short and J 5 bases short, with 18 bases between. The CDR3 coding sequence is TGCGCCAGCAGCCCCTTTGGGGGGCGCGGTACCGGGGAGCTGTTTTTT. The encoded protein is CASSPFGGRGTGELFF.

The V gene is TRBV5-1, the J gene TRBJ2-4; the D is unclear. The J call may be wrong; the DNA end is better matched by TRBJ2-7. The CDR3 is 13 amino acids. Germline-derived CDR1 and CDR2 are SGHRS and YFSETQ. The CDR3: CASSLCSAYEQYF. For the CDR3, the DNA is TGCGCCAGCAGCTTGTGCAGCGCCTACGAGCAGTACTTC.

CDR3 amino acids: CAAGGSPNVATDTQYF. The CDR3 DNA sequence: TGTGCCGCCGGGGGTTCCCCGAACGTGGCGACAGATACGCAGTATTTT. This chain joins TRBV10-3 and TRBJ2-3, with D possibly being TRBD2 (6 bases). Deletions cut 11 bases from V and 3 bases from J, with 24 bases between. CDR1 and CDR2 (germline): ENHRY, SYGVKD. The CDR3 has 16 amino acids.

The rearrangement joins TRBV30 to TRBJ2-7; no clear D gene. This CDR3 comprises 13 residues. V shed 0 bases and J shed 3 bases, with 9 bases lying between them. Germline V gene data show CDR1 as GTSNPN and CDR2 as SVGIG (reference sequence). CDR3 DNA: TGTGCCTGGAGTGTGGGCCAGAACTACGAGCAGTACTTC. It translates to CAWSVGQNYEQYF.

Ten or more counts support this clonotype. The rearrangement joins TRBV11-2 to TRBJ2-4; D is possibly TRBD1 or TRBD2 (5 bases each). CDR1 SGHAT and CDR2 FQNNGV come from the germline V gene. This CDR3 comprises 18 residues. The V end lost 2 bases, the J end lost 0 bases, and 17 bases lay between the germline ends. The DNA of the CDR3 is TGTGCCAGCAGCTTACCTCGGGGCAGATTGCTAGCCAAAAACATTCAGTACTTC. It codes for CASSLPRGRLLAKNIQYF. Drawing the rest from reference TRBV11-2 and TRBJ2-4, the complete variable domain is EAGVAQSPRYKIIEKRQSVAFWCNPISGHATLYWYQQILGQGPKLLIQFQNNGVVDDSQLPKDRFSAERLKGVDSTLKIQPAKLEDSAVYLCASSLPRGRLLAKNIQYFGAGTRLSVL.

This sequence joins TRBV12-3 or TRBV12-4 and TRBJ2-7; TRBD2 matches 14 bases. V shed 6 bases and J 12 bases; nucleotides not matched to a gene: 10. This CDR3 spans 14 amino acids. In DNA form, the CDR3 reads TGTGCCAGCAGGGGACTAGCGGGAGCAGAGACCCGGTACTTC. Residues: CASRGLAGAETRYF.

V gene TRBV4-1 combines with J gene TRBJ1-1; D gene uncertain. The CDR3 is made up of 16 amino acids. Trimming took 1 base from V and 0 from J, leaving 12 bases between them. The germline CDR1 and CDR2 sequences are MGHRA and YSYEKL. CDR3 coding DNA: TGCGCCAGCAGCCAAGGAGGCAGGCTGATGAACACTGAAGCTTTCTTT. It is translated as CASSQGGRLMNTEAFF.

In this sample, this clonotype turned up a few times. V usage is TRBV7-2 and J usage is TRBJ1-5; TRBD1 matches at 7 bases. The CDR3 has 15 amino acids. The V gene's germline CDR1 is SGHTA and CDR2 FQGNSA. J lost 3 bases, V lost 5 bases, and 7 bases had no gene match. The CDR3: CASSVGTALNQPQHF. In nucleotides, the CDR3 is TGTGCCAGCAGCGTTGGGACAGCCCTCAATCAGCCCCAGCATTTT.